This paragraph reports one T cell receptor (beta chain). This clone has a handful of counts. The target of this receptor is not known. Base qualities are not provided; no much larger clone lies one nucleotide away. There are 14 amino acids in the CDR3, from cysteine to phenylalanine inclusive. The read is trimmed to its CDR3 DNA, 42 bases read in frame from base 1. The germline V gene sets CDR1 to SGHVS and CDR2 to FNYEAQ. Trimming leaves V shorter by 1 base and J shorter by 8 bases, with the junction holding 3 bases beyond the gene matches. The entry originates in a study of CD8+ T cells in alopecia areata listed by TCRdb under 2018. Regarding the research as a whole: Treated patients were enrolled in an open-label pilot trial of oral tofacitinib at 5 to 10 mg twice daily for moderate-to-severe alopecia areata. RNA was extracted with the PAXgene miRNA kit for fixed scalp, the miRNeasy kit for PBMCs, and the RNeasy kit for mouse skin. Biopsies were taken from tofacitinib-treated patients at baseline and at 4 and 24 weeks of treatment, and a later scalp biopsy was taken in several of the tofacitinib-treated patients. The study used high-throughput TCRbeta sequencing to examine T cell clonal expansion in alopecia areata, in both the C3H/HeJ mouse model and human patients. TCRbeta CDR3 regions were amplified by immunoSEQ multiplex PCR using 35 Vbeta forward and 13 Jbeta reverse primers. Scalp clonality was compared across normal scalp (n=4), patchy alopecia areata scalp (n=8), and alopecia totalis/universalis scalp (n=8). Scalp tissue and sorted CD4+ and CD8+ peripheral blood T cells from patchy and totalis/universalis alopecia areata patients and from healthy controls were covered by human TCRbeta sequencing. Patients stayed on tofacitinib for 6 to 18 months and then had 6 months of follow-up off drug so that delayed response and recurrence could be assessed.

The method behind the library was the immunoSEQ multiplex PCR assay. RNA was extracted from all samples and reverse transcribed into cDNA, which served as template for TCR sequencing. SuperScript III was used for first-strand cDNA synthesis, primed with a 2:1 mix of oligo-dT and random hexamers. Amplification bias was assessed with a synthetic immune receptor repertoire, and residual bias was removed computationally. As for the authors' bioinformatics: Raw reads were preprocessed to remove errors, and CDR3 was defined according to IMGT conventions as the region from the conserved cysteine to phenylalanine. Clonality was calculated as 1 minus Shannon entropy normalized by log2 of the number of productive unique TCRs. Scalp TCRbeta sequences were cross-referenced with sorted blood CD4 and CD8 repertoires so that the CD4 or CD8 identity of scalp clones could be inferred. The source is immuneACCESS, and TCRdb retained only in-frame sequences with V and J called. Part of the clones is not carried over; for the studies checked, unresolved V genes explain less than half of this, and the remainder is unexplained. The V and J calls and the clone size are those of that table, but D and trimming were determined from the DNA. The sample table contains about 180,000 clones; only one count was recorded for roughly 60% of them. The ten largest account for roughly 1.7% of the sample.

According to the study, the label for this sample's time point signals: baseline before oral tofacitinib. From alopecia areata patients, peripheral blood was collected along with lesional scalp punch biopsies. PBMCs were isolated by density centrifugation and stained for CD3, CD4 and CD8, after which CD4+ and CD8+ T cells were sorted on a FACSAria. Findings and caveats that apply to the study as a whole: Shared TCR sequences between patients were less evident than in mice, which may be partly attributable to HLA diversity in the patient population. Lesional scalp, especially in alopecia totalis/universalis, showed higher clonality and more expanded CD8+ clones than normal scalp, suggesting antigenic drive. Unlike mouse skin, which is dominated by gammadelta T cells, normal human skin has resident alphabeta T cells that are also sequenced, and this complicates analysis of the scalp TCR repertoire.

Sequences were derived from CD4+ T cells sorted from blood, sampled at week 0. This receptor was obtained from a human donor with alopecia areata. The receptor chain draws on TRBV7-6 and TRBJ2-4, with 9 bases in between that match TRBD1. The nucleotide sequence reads TGTGCCAGCAGCTTAGAACGGACAGGGGACATTCAGTACTTC. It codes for CASSLERTGDIQYF.